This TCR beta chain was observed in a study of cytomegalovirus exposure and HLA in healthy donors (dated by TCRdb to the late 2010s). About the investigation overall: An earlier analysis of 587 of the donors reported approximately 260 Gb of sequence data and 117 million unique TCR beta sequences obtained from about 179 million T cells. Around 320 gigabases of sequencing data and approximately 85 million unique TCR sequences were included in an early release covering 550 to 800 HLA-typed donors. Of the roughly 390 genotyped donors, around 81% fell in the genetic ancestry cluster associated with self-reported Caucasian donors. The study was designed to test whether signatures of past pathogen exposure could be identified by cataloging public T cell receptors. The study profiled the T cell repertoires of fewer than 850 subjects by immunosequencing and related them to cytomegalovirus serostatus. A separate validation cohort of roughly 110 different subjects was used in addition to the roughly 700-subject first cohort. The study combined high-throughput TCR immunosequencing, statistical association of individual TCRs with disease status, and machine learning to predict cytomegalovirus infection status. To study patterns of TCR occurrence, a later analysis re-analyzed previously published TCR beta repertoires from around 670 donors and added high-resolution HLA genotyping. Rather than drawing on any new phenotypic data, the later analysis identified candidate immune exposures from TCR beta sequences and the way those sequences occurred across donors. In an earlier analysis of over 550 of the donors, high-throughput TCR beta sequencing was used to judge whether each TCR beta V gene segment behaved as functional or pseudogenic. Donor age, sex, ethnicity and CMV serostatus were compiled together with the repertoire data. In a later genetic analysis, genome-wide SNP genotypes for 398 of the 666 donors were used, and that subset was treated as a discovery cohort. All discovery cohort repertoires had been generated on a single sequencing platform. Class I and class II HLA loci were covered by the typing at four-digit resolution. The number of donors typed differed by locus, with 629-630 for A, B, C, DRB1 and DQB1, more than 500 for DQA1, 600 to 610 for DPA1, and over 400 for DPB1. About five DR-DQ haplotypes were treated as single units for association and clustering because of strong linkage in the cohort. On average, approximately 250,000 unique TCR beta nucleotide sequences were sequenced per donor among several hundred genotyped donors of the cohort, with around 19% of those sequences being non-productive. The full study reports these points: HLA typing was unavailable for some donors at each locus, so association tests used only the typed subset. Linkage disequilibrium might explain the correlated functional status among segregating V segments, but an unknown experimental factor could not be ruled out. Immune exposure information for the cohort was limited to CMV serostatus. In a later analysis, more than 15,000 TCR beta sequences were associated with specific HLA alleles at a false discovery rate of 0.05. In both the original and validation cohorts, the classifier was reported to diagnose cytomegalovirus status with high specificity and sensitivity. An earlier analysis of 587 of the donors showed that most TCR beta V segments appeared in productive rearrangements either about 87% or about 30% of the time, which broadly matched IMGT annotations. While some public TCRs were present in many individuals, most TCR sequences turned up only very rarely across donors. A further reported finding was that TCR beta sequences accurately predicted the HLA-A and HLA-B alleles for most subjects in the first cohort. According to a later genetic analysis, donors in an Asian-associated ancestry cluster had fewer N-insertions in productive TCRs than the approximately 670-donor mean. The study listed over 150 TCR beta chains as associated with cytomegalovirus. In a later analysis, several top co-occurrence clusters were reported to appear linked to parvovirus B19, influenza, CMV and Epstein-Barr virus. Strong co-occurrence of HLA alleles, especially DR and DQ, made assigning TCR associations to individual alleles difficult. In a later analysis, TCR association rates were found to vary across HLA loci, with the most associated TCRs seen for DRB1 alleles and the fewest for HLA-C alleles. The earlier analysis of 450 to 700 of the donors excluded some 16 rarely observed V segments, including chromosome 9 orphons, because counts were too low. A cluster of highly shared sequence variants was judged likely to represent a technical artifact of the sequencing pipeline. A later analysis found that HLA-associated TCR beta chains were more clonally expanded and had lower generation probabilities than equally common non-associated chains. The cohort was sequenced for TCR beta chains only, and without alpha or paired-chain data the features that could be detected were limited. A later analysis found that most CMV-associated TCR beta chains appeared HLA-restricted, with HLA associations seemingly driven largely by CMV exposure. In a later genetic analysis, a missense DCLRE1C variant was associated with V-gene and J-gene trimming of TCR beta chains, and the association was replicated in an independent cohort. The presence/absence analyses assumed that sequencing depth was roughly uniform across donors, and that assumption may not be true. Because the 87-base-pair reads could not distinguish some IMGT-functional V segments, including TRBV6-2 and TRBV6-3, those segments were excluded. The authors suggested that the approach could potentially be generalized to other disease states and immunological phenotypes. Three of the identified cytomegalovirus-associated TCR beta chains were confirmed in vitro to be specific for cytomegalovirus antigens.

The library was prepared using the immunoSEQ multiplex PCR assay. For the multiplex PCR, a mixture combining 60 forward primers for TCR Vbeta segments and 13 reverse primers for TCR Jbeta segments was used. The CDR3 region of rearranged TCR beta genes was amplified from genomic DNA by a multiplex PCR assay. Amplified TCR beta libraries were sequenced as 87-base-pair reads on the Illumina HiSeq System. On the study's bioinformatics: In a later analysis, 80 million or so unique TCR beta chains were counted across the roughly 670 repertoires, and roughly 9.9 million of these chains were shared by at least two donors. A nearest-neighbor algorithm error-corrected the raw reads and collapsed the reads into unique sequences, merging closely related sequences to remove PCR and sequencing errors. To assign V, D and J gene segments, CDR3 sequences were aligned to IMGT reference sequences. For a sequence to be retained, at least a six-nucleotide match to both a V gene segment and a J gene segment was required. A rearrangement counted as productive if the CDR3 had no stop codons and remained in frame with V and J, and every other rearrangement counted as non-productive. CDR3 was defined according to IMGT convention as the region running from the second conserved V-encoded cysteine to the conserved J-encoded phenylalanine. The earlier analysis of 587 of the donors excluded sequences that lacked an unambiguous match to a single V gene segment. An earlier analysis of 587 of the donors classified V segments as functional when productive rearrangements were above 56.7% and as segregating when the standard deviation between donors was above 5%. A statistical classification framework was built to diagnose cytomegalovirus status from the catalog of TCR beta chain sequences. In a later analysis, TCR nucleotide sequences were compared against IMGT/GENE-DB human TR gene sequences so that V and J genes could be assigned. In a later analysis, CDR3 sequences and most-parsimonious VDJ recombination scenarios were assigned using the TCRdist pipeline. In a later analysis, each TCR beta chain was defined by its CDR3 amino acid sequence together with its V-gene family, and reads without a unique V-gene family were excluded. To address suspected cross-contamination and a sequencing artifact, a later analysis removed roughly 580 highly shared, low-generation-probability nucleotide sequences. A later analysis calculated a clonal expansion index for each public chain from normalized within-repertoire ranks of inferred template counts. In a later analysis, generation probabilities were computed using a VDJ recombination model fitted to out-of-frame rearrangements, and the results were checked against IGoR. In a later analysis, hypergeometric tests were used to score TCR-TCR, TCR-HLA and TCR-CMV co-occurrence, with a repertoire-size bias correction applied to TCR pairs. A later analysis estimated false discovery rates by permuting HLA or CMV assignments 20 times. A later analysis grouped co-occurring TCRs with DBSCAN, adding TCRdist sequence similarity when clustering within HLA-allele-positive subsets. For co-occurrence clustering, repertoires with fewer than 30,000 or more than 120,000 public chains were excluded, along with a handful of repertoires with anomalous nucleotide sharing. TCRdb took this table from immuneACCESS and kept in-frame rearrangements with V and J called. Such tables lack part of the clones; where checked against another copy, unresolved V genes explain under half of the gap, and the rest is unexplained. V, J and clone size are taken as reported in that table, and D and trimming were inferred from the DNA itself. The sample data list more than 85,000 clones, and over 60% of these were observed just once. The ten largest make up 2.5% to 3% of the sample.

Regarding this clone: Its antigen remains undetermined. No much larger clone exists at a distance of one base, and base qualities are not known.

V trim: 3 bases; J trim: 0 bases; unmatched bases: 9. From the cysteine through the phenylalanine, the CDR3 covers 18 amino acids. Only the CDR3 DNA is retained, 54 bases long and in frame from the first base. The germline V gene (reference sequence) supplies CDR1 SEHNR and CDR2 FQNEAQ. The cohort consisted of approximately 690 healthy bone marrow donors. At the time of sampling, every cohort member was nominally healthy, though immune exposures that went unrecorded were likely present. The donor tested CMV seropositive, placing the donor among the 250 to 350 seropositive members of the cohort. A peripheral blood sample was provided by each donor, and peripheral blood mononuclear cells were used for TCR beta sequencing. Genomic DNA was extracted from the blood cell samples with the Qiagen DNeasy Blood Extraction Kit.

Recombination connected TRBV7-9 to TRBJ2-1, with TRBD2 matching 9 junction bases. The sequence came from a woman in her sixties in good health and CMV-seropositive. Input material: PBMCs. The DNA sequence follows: TGTGCCAGCAGCTTCTGGCGGGAGGGCTCTAGCTCCTACAATGAGCAGTTCTTC. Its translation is CASSFWREGSSSYNEQFF.